A selection of T cell receptor beta chains follows, all from one sample in a study of long-term antiretroviral therapy in people with HIV. Repertoires were generated with immunoSEQ multiplex PCR, while TCRdb's copy carries only in-frame clones and drops some. The sample holds about 20,000 clones; over 70% are singletons and the top ten take 12% to 15%. This specimen was unsorted PBMCs, taken 2.9 years after starting antiretroviral therapy. These receptors were taken from a woman younger than 45 with HIV. Both conserved end residues are part of each CDR3. The D gene is left open where the match is weak. Part of the rows lack a size; the others show once, few, many or a class for expanded clones.

cdr3_aa: CASSLGGAGAQETQYF
cdr3_nt: TGTGCCAGCAGCTTAGGGGGAGCGGGGGCCCAAGAGACCCAGTACTTC
d_call: TRBD2
j_call: TRBJ2-5
clone_size: .
v_call: TRBV7-7

cdr3_aa: CASSLAGGATFYTF
cdr3_nt: TGTGCCAGCAGCTTAGCAGGGGGCGCGACTTTCTACACCTTC
d_call: TRBD1
j_call: TRBJ1-2
clone_size: .
v_call: TRBV5-6

cdr3_aa: CASKLILRDNEQFF
cdr3_nt: TGTGCCAGCAAATTGATCCTCCGTGACAATGAGCAGTTCTTC
d_call: .
j_call: TRBJ2-1
clone_size: .
v_call: TRBV2

cdr3_aa: CASSYPTRGVEKLFF
cdr3_nt: TGTGCCAGCAGTTACCCCACCAGGGGTGTGGAAAAACTGTTTTTT
d_call: .
j_call: TRBJ1-4
clone_size: .
v_call: TRBV6-6

cdr3_aa: CASSATGGGQPQHF
cdr3_nt: TGTGCCAGCAGCGCCACAGGGGGGGGACAGCCCCAGCATTTT
d_call: TRBD1
j_call: TRBJ1-5
clone_size: few
v_call: TRBV2

cdr3_aa: CASSLSTKNTIYF
cdr3_nt: TGTGCCAGCAGTTTGTCGACAAAGAACACCATATATTTT
d_call: .
j_call: TRBJ1-3
clone_size: once
v_call: TRBV6-5

cdr3_aa: CASRAGGHYEQYF
cdr3_nt: TGTGCCAGCAGAGCGGGGGGGCATTACGAGCAGTACTTC
d_call: TRBD2
j_call: TRBJ2-7
clone_size: .
v_call: TRBV6-1

cdr3_aa: CASSRDGTTNEKLFF
cdr3_nt: TGTGCCAGCAGTCGGGACGGAACAACTAATGAAAAACTGTTTTTT
d_call: .
j_call: TRBJ1-4
clone_size: .
v_call: TRBV2

cdr3_aa: CASGLSTGNTEAFF
cdr3_nt: TGTGCTAGTGGTTTGTCGACGGGGAACACTGAAGCTTTCTTT
d_call: .
j_call: TRBJ1-1
clone_size: .
v_call: TRBV12-5

cdr3_aa: CASSQVEGGYGYTF
cdr3_nt: TGCGCCAGCAGCCAAGTGGAGGGGGGCTATGGCTACACCTTC
d_call: .
j_call: TRBJ1-2
clone_size: few
v_call: TRBV4-1

cdr3_aa: CASSSLGGAGYTF
cdr3_nt: TGTGCCAGCAGTTCGCTTGGGGGGGCCGGCTACACCTTC
d_call: .
j_call: TRBJ1-2
clone_size: .
v_call: TRBV6-4

cdr3_aa: CASSANRVGSYEQYF
cdr3_nt: TGTGCCAGCAGTGCCAACAGGGTGGGCTCCTACGAGCAGTACTTC
d_call: .
j_call: TRBJ2-7
clone_size: few
v_call: TRBV6-1

cdr3_aa: CASSLPGGENIQYF
cdr3_nt: TGTGCCAGCAGCCTCCCTGGGGGGGAAAACATTCAGTACTTC
d_call: TRBD2
j_call: TRBJ2-4
clone_size: few
v_call: TRBV7-2

cdr3_aa: CASSSTGTALPLNYGYTF
cdr3_nt: TGTGCCAGCAGCTCGACCGGGACAGCCCTACCTTTGAACTATGGCTACACCTTC
d_call: TRBD1
j_call: TRBJ1-2
clone_size: medium-sized
v_call: TRBV11-2

cdr3_aa: CASSLTQGPSGANVLTF
cdr3_nt: TGTGCCAGCAGCCTCACTCAGGGACCCTCTGGGGCCAACGTCCTGACTTTC
d_call: .
j_call: TRBJ2-6
clone_size: .
v_call: TRBV7-9

cdr3_aa: CAWQGRDEKLFF
cdr3_nt: TGTGCCTGGCAGGGCAGGGATGAAAAACTGTTTTTT
d_call: .
j_call: TRBJ1-4
clone_size: .
v_call: TRBV30

cdr3_aa: CASSGRLGTGGTGELFF
cdr3_nt: TGCGCCAGCAGCGGAAGACTCGGGACAGGGGGTACCGGGGAGCTGTTTTTT
d_call: TRBD1
j_call: TRBJ2-2
clone_size: once
v_call: TRBV5-1

cdr3_aa: CASSIPPKFRLSGANVLTF
cdr3_nt: TGTGCCAGTAGTATCCCCCCAAAGTTTCGGCTCTCTGGGGCCAACGTCCTGACTTTC
d_call: .
j_call: TRBJ2-6
clone_size: .
v_call: TRBV19

cdr3_aa: CASSFRRTDYGYTF
cdr3_nt: TGTGCCAGCAGCTTTAGGAGGACGGACTATGGCTACACCTTC
d_call: .
j_call: TRBJ1-2
clone_size: few
v_call: TRBV11-2

cdr3_aa: CASSRGGGLGGEQFF
cdr3_nt: TGCGCCAGCAGCCGGGGTGGAGGGCTGGGCGGGGAGCAGTTCTTC
d_call: .
j_call: TRBJ2-1
clone_size: .
v_call: TRBV5-1

cdr3_aa: CASSYSTGAGNTIYF
cdr3_nt: TGTGCCAGCAGTTACTCGACAGGGGCTGGAAACACCATATATTTT
d_call: TRBD1
j_call: TRBJ1-3
clone_size: once
v_call: TRBV6-6

cdr3_aa: CASSRGTPGNEQFF
cdr3_nt: TGCGCCAGCAGCCGCGGGACACCGGGGAATGAGCAGTTCTTC
d_call: .
j_call: TRBJ2-1
clone_size: .
v_call: TRBV5-1

cdr3_aa: CASNHNTGELFF
cdr3_nt: TGTGCCAGCAACCACAACACCGGGGAGCTGTTTTTT
d_call: .
j_call: TRBJ2-2
clone_size: .
v_call: TRBV6-6

cdr3_aa: CASSTRWGYTF
cdr3_nt: TGTGCCAGCAGCACCCGGTGGGGCTACACCTTC
d_call: .
j_call: TRBJ1-2
clone_size: .
v_call: TRBV5-6